This entry features one TCR beta chain sequence. The CDR3 is 16 amino acids. Germline V gene lookup returns CDR1 LGHNA and CDR2 YSLEER. V dropped 0 bases and J dropped 7 bases, with 15 bases sitting between them. One entry per CDR3 protein results from TCRdb running MiXCR on the 5' RACE reads. The sample has fewer than 650,000 distinct CDR3 sequences, 17% seen once. The record originates from a study of T-cell memory formation after mild COVID-19. The receptor was derived from an adult woman who had mild COVID-19 (a few samples of this study predate the infection). Cell type and time point are not known. Sequenced material: PBMCs or a T cell subset sorted from them (not recorded which). The rearrangement uses TRBV4-3 and TRBJ2-2, with D tentatively TRBD1 (6 bases). The CDR3 DNA reads TGCGCCAGCAGCCAAGAACCGGGACCCAGGGGCGGGGAGCTGTTTTTT. Translating gives CASSQEPGPRGGELFF.